This T cell receptor (beta chain) came from a study of T cell clones after liver transplantation. Overall study context: Standard immunosuppression, with no induction, continued until 12-24 months after transplant.

Libraries were prepared by immunoSEQ multiplex PCR; TCRdb keeps only in-frame clonotypes and omits some of them. In the table there are tens of thousands of clones, around 78% of which are singletons. V lost 6 bases to trimming and J lost 4 bases; unmatched junction nucleotides: 7. The CDR3 is made up of 16 amino acids. Germline V gene lookup returns CDR1 LGHNT and CDR2 FRNRAP. Source: CD4+ T cells from blood, taken at the 22-month timepoint. The sequence was obtained from a human patient who received a liver transplant. T cells may partly derive from the graft donor. V usage is TRBV12-5 and J usage is TRBJ2-6, with 9 nucleotides matching TRBD1. The CDR3 DNA follows: TGTGCTAGTGGACCGGGACAGGGTACCGGGGCCAACGTCCTGACTTTC. It codes for CASGPGQGTGANVLTF.